These 19 T cell receptor beta chains originate from one sample sequenced in a study of CD8+ T cells in alopecia areata. Reverse transcription of extracted RNA yielded cDNA, which provided the sequencing template. Profiled with immunoSEQ multiplex PCR; TCRdb holds only in-frame clones, not every one. The table shows approximately 200,000 clones, with over 40% occurring only once. The treatment denotes: oral pan-JAK inhibitor, 5-10 mg twice daily. The sequencing used CD4+ T cells sorted from blood, collected at roughly week 38, from a patient treated with tofacitinib. The receptor set was obtained from a human donor with alopecia areata.

The chain employs TRBV29-1 and TRBJ1-1; D is possibly TRBD1 (5 bases). Germline V gene sequence: CDR1 SQVTM, CDR2 ANQGSEA. V was clipped by 4 bases and J by 8 bases, with 11 bases between them. The CDR3 totals 11 residues. CDR3 residues: CSVVTGGEAFF. The CDR3 nucleotides read TGCAGCGTTGTAACTGGGGGAGAAGCTTTCTTT.

This clone came up a few times. The V and J genes are TRBV9 and TRBJ2-1; 11 nucleotides align to TRBD2. The junction had 11 bases not matched to a gene; V was cut back by 0 bases and J by 15 bases. The CDR3 contains 15 residues. The V gene's germline CDR1 is SGDLS and CDR2 YYNGEE. CDR3 bases: TGTGCCAGCAGCGTAGCTCGGGCTAGCGGGGGGACCCCGTTCTTC. Protein product: CASSVARASGGTPFF.

The chain is built from TRBV6-5 and TRBJ1-2; D ambiguous. The CDR3 runs to 16 residues. V was trimmed by 4 bases and J by 5 bases, leaving 20 bases between them. Germline assignment: CDR1 MNHEY and CDR2 SVGAGI. This CDR3 is CASSSSGRIKGYGYTF. The CDR3 region has the DNA TGTGCCAGCAGTTCCTCTGGACGTATTAAAGGATATGGCTACACCTTC.

The J gene is TRBJ2-3, the V gene TRBV30; D unclear. With 0 bases removed from V and 6 bases from J, the gap between germline ends came to 7 bases. The germline V gene encodes CDR1 GTSNPN and CDR2 SVGIG (reference sequence). The CDR3 runs 12 residues. CDR3: CAWSVSADTQYF. The CDR3 DNA follows: TGTGCCTGGAGTGTATCGGCTGATACGCAGTATTTT.

This clone turned up a few times. The rearrangement joins TRBV29-1 to TRBJ2-7; TRBD1 matches 10 bases. The CDR3 contains 13 residues. Germline V gives CDR1 SQVTM, CDR2 ANQGSEA. V was clipped by 3 bases and J by 4 bases; unmatched bases: 3. CDR3 in amino acids: CSVDKGQGYEQYF. For the CDR3, the DNA is TGCAGCGTTGACAAGGGACAGGGGTACGAGCAGTACTTC.

This sequence joins TRBV30 and TRBJ2-6; D uncertain. CDR1 GTSNPN and CDR2 SVGIG come from the germline V gene (reference sequence). The CDR3 is 13 amino acids. Trimming cost V 1 base and J 6 bases, with 7 bases left between them. CDR3 bases: TGTGCCTGGAGTGGCCTACTGGCCAACGTCCTGACTTTC. This sequence encodes CAWSGLLANVLTF.

The chain links TRBV10-3 to TRBJ2-1, with TRBD2 matching 12 bases. The germline V gene encodes CDR1 ENHRY and CDR2 SYGVKD. The J segment lost 7 bases and the V segment lost 7 bases, leaving 14 bases of the junction unmatched. This CDR3 is built from 17 residues. The CDR3 reads CAIKGQGSSGRGNEQFF. CDR3 bases: TGTGCCATCAAGGGACAGGGATCTAGCGGGAGGGGTAATGAGCAGTTCTTC.

CDR3 sequence: CATSLHRGPSSYEQYF. Written as DNA, the CDR3 is TGTGCCACCAGCTTGCACAGGGGACCCTCCTCCTACGAGCAGTACTTC. The chain carries TRBV15 and TRBJ2-7, with TRBD1 matching 7 bases. The CDR3 runs 16 residues. CDR1 is LNHNV, CDR2 YYDKDF, per germline (reference sequence). V trimming: 5 bases; J trimming: 0 bases; junction bases outside the gene matches: 10.

The CDR3 region has the DNA TGTGCCACCAGCAGAGATTTGGGGGACACTGAAGCTTTCTTT. Its protein is CATSRDLGDTEAFF. The gene calls are TRBV15 and TRBJ1-1, with D perhaps TRBD1 (5 bases). V was pared by 0 bases and J by 3 bases, with 8 bases between. This CDR3 region has 14 residues. Germline V lookup: CDR1 LNHNV, CDR2 YYDKDF (reference sequence).

The V and J genes are TRBV27 and TRBJ2-3; 7 positions agree with TRBD1. The germline CDR1 and CDR2 sequences are MNHEY and SMNVEV (reference sequence). The CDR3 has 14 residues. After removal of 4 bases from V and 2 bases from J, the junction contained 3 bases not matched to a gene. As DNA, the CDR3 is TGTGCCAGCAGTTGGGGACAGCTCACAGATACGCAGTATTTT. Translation: CASSWGQLTDTQYF.

This rearrangement joins TRBV2 to TRBJ2-1; 7 positions agree with TRBD2. J lost 7 bases, V lost 6 bases, and 6 bases had no gene match. The CDR3 sequence is 13 residues long. The germline gives CDR1 SNHLY, CDR2 FYNNEI. The CDR3 reads CASRGTSVNEQFF. The CDR3 DNA follows: TGTGCCAGCAGGGGAACTAGCGTAAATGAGCAGTTCTTC.

This clone has only one observation. This chain joins TRBV30 and TRBJ2-7, with 11 nucleotides matching TRBD1. V shed 7 bases, J shed 3 bases, and the junction held 2 bases outside the gene matches. Germline loops: CDR1 GTSNPN, CDR2 SVGIG (reference sequence). The CDR3 sequence is 12 residues long. CDR3 in DNA: TGTGCCTCGGGGACAGGGGGCTACGAGCAGTACTTC. Translating gives CASGTGGYEQYF.

In the case of this clone: Other DNA variants within this sample encode the same CDR3. V gene TRBV29-1 combines with J gene TRBJ2-5; TRBD1 matches 12 bases. The CDR3 totals 14 residues. V gave up 6 bases and J gave up 1 base; unmatched junction bases: 3. From germline, CDR1 is SQVTM and CDR2 ANQGSEA. The CDR3: CSVRDRGRQETQYF. The CDR3 coding sequence is TGCAGCGTCCGGGACAGGGGGCGCCAAGAGACCCAGTACTTC. Drawing the rest from reference TRBV29-1 and TRBJ2-5, the complete variable domain is SAVISQKPSRDICQRGTSLTIQCQVDSQVTMMFWYRQQPGQSLTLIATANQGSEATYESGFVIDKFPISRPNLTFSTLTVSNMSPEDSSIYLCSVRDRGRQETQYFGPGTRLLVL.

As concerns this clone: Other nucleotide sequences from this sample produce the same CDR3. The chain has TRBV30 and TRBJ2-7; 10 bases map to TRBD2. This CDR3 is 16 amino acids long. Per the germline V gene, CDR1 is GTSNPN and CDR2 is SVGIG (reference sequence). J lost 2 bases, V lost 4 bases, and 11 bases had no gene match. The CDR3 DNA is TGTGCCTGGACCACTGAAGCGGGAGGGCCCCCCTACGAGCAGTACTTC. The encoded protein is CAWTTEAGGPPYEQYF.

The chain is built from TRBV5-1 and TRBJ1-1; D might be TRBD1 (6 bases). This CDR3 has 11 amino acids. Per the germline V gene, CDR1 is SGHRS and CDR2 is YFSETQ. With 10 bases removed from V and 1 base from J, the gap between germline ends came to 8 bases. The CDR3 coding sequence is TGCGCCGGAGGGGGGAACACTGAAGCTTTCTTT. Translated, it gives CAGGGNTEAFF.

The chain joins TRBV2 to TRBJ2-1; D is undetermined. The germline CDR1 and CDR2 sequences are SNHLY and FYNNEI. The CDR3 has 14 amino acids. The V gene lost 11 bases and the J gene lost 0 bases, with 14 bases spanning the gap. The CDR3 DNA sequence: TGTGCCTCAAGGATGGCCAGCTCCTACAATGAGCAGTTCTTC. Translating it yields CASRMASSYNEQFF. Looking up the rest from reference TRBV2 and TRBJ2-1 gives the full variable domain: EPEVTQTPSHQVTQMGQEVILRCVPISNHLYFYWYRQILGQKVEFLVSFYNNEISEKSEIFDDQFSVERPDGSNFTLKIRSTKLEDSAMYFCASRMASSYNEQFFGPGTRLTVL.

This clone was observed once. The gene calls are TRBV5-1 and TRBJ2-7, with TRBD1 matching 8 bases. The CDR3 length is 14 residues. The ends lost 4 bases at V and 1 base at J; junction bases unmatched: 4. The germline gives CDR1 SGHRS, CDR2 YFSETQ. The CDR3 here is CASSNTGGSYEQYF. Written as DNA, the CDR3 is TGCGCCAGCAGCAATACAGGGGGTTCCTACGAGCAGTACTTC.

This clone was found a few times. This sequence joins TRBV30 and TRBJ1-1; TRBD1 matches 11 bases. There are 15 residues in the CDR3. Germline trimming cut 4 bases from V and 2 bases from J; bases unmatched to any gene: 6. Germline CDR1 is GTSNPN and CDR2 is SVGIG (reference sequence). The CDR3 sequence is CAWNRDRGTNTEAFF. CDR3 nucleotide sequence: TGTGCCTGGAACCGGGACAGGGGGACCAACACTGAAGCTTTCTTT. The variable domain in full, with the rest retrieved from reference TRBV30 and TRBJ1-1, is SQTIHQWPATLVQPVGSPLSLECTVEGTSNPNLYWYRQAAGRGLQLLFYSVGIGQISSEVPQNLSASRPQDRQFILSSKKLLLSDSGFYLCAWNRDRGTNTEAFFGQGTRLTVV.

A remark on this clone: Just one base apart from a much larger clone, this may be a read error. The chain links TRBV7-9 to TRBJ2-5; D is unclear. CDR1 and CDR2 (germline): SEHNR, FQNEAQ (reference sequence). V was trimmed by 3 bases and J by 2 bases, leaving 1 base between them. CDR3 length equals 11 residues. The CDR3 loop reads CASSFQETQYF. The CDR3 DNA reads as TGTGCCAGCAGCTTTCAAGAGACCCAGTACTTC.